This section outlines one T cell receptor (beta chain) sequence together with its context. Measured with immunoSEQ multiplex PCR; TCRdb has only the in-frame clones, and not every one. The data contain 100,000 or so clones, 75% to 85% of them seen just once; the ten biggest clones take up around 4%. With 5 bases removed from V and 4 bases from J, the gap between germline ends came to 5 bases. The CDR3 runs to 11 residues. From germline, CDR1 is MDHEN and CDR2 SYDVKM. The sample originates from a study of blood T cell repertoires in COVID-19. This clonotype was obtained from a man aged 55-75 years with acute or convalescent COVID-19. This rearrangement joins TRBV28 to TRBJ1-1; the D is unclear. The sequencing sample was made of peripheral blood. The CDR3 sequence: CASSILTEAFF. In DNA form, the CDR3 reads TGTGCCAGCAGTATACTCACTGAAGCTTTCTTT.